This T cell receptor beta chain was sequenced during a study of cytomegalovirus exposure and HLA in healthy donors. The length of the CDR3 is 14 residues. The ends lost 3 bases at V and 5 bases at J; junction bases unmatched: 7. The germline CDR1 and CDR2 sequences are SGHRS and YFSETQ. Amplification used 60 Vbeta primers and 13 Jbeta primers. Profiled with immunoSEQ multiplex PCR; TCRdb holds only in-frame clones, not every one. The table lists around 45,000 clones, approximately 68% of them singletons, with 5.5% to 7% in the top ten. What was sequenced was PBMCs. The rearrangement uses TRBV5-1 and TRBJ2-7; the match to TRBD2 covers 8 bases. The source is a man aged 25-40 years in good health and CMV-seronegative. The CDR3 sequence: CASSSASGLHEQYF. CDR3 nucleotides: TGCGCCAGCAGCTCGGCTAGCGGGCTTCACGAGCAGTACTTC. The entire variable domain, with the rest obtained from reference TRBV5-1 and TRBJ2-7, is as follows: KAGVTQTPRYLIKTRGQQVTLSCSPISGHRSVSWYQQTPGQGLQFLFEYFSETQRNKGNFPGRFSGRQFSNSRSEMNVSTLELGDSALYLCASSSASGLHEQYFGPGTRLTVT.